This T cell receptor beta chain is from a study of T cell repertoires in cytomegalovirus infection. Looking at the study overall: Researchers turned to recently identified HLA-C-restricted CMV epitopes as well as well-studied HLA-B-restricted ones. It was the public TCR beta signatures that indicated both CMV infection and matching HLA type.

A single record per CDR3 protein comes from TCRdb applying MiXCR to the reads. The sample contains approximately 260,000 distinct CDR3 sequences, around 20% of which appear only once. The germline V gene encodes CDR1 DFQATT and CDR2 SNEGSKA (reference sequence). CDR3 length: 15 residues. V lost 5 bases to trimming and J lost 5 bases; unmatched junction nucleotides: 6. Note on this clonotype: Its specificity is unknown.

General study results and limits: Cumulated frequencies of public TCR beta families served to identify carriers of CMV plus the relevant HLA. The ex vivo response was dominated by HLA-C-restricted CMV-specific TCR beta clonotypes.

The sample consisted of cultured PBMCs, taken from culture after CMV antigen stimulation. This sequence originates from a human donor in good health (CMV status not recorded). Some clones in this sample may be carry-over from other donors' samples. The V gene is TRBV20-1, the J gene TRBJ2-1, with 13 nucleotides matching TRBD2. This CDR3 is CSAPTSGRPDNEQFF. The CDR3 DNA sequence: TGCAGTGCTCCGACTAGCGGGAGGCCCGACAATGAGCAGTTCTTC.